One sample yielded the 32 T cell receptor beta chains listed below, sequenced in a study of cytomegalovirus exposure and HLA in healthy donors. PCR used 60 Vbeta primers and 13 Jbeta primers. Generated by immunoSEQ multiplex PCR, the TCRdb table keeps only in-frame clones and is missing some. The sample has some 130,000 clones; roughly 80% are singletons. The sample taken for sequencing was PBMCs. Receptor source: a man aged 25-45 years in good health and CMV-seronegative.

The gene calls are TRBV19 and TRBJ1-2; 9 nucleotides align to TRBD1. The J segment lost 8 bases and the V segment lost 6 bases, leaving 4 bases of the junction unmatched. This CDR3 spans 12 amino acids. The germline V gene has CDR1 LNHDA and CDR2 SQIVND (reference sequence). The DNA of the CDR3 is TGTGCCAGTAGCCGGACAGGGGACGGCTACACCTTC. Translating gives CASSRTGDGYTF.

The V and J genes are TRBV30 and TRBJ2-7, with a possible D match to TRBD1 (6 bases). The ends were cut back, 6 bases at V and 2 bases at J, with 11 bases in the middle. Germline values: CDR1 GTSNPN, CDR2 SVGIG (reference sequence). The CDR3 has 12 amino acids. This CDR3 is CACDRSTYEQYF. The CDR3 nucleotides read TGTGCCTGCGACAGGAGTACCTACGAGCAGTACTTC.

The genes are TRBV5-6 and TRBJ2-7; 9 positions match TRBD2. There are 15 residues in the CDR3. The V segment lost 4 bases and the J segment 2 bases; nucleotides outside the gene matches: 7. Germline V gene sequence: CDR1 SGHDT, CDR2 YYEEEE. CDR3 sequence reads: CASSLGTSPTYEQYF. The CDR3 DNA sequence: TGTGCCAGCAGCCTCGGGACTAGCCCAACCTACGAGCAGTACTTC.

This clone showed up many times. This rearrangement joins TRBV4-2 to TRBJ2-1; 7 nucleotides match TRBD2. V shed 4 bases and J 7 bases; nucleotides not matched to a gene: 10. CDR1 and CDR2 from the germline V gene are LGHNA and YNFKEQ. The CDR3 is made up of 15 amino acids. The CDR3 spells CASSPEREGSNEQFF. In nucleotides, the CDR3 is TGTGCCAGCAGCCCCGAGAGGGAGGGCTCGAATGAGCAGTTCTTC.

The gene calls are TRBV27 and TRBJ2-7; TRBD1 is a possible D gene (6 bases). Germline values: CDR1 MNHEY, CDR2 SMNVEV (reference sequence). Trimming removed 3 bases from V and 1 base from J, with 10 bases in between. There are 14 residues in the CDR3. In DNA, the CDR3 is TGTGCCAGCAGTTTGGTCGGGACATCCTACGAGCAGTACTTC. Encoded protein: CASSLVGTSYEQYF.

The chain recombines TRBV27 with TRBJ2-7, with TRBD2 identical over 15 bases. This CDR3 region has 18 residues. CDR1 is MNHEY and CDR2 is SMNVEV in the germline V gene (reference sequence). J gave up 3 bases and V 3 bases, and 9 bases lay outside the gene matches. The CDR3 region is CASSLRTSGRAGIYEQYF. CDR3 DNA sequence: TGTGCCAGCAGTTTGAGGACTAGCGGGAGGGCCGGTATCTACGAGCAGTACTTC.

V is TRBV19 and J is TRBJ2-1, with a possible D match to TRBD1 (5 bases). Germline assignment: CDR1 LNHDA and CDR2 SQIVND (reference sequence). Trimming left V 2 bases short and J 2 bases short, with 7 bases between. The CDR3 is 14 amino acids. Here the CDR3 DNA reads TGTGCCAGTAGTATAACAGGAACCTACAATGAGCAGTTCTTC. Protein sequence: CASSITGTYNEQFF.

This clone is a singleton in its sample. This CDR3 reads CASSQPDRVGETQYF. As DNA, the CDR3 is TGCGCCAGCAGCCAGCCGGACAGGGTCGGGGAGACCCAGTACTTC. The gene calls are TRBV4-1 and TRBJ2-5, with TRBD1 matching over 8 bases. This CDR3 comprises 15 residues. The trim removed 3 bases at V and 5 bases at J, leaving 8 bases unmatched. Germline CDR1 and CDR2: MGHRA and YSYEKL.

This rearrangement joins TRBV11-2 to TRBJ2-5, with 12 bases that match TRBD1. Germline V gene lookup returns CDR1 SGHAT and CDR2 FQNNGV. Losses at the gene ends were 6 bases for V and 0 bases for J; bases not matched to a gene: 11. This CDR3 contains 18 residues. The CDR3 spells CASRRGTGGAGYQETQYF. In DNA form, the CDR3 reads TGTGCCAGCAGACGAGGGACAGGGGGCGCGGGGTACCAAGAGACCCAGTACTTC.

The genes are TRBV5-1 and TRBJ2-7; TRBD2 is a possible D gene (6 bases). The germline V gene has CDR1 SGHRS and CDR2 YFSETQ. This CDR3 is built from 15 residues. V was pared by 0 bases and J by 7 bases, with 17 bases between. The CDR3 bases are TGCGCCAGCAGCTTGGAGGGCAGTCCCCGGGGGGAGCAGTACTTC. Amino acid sequence: CASSLEGSPRGEQYF.

This chain connects TRBV6-1 to TRBJ1-1, with 10 bases lining up with TRBD1. The CDR3 runs 13 residues. With 4 bases clipped from V and 7 bases from J, the junction kept 3 bases outside the gene matches. Germline loops: CDR1 MNHNS, CDR2 SASEGT. CDR3 sequence reads: CASSATGGYEAFF. The CDR3, as DNA: TGTGCCAGCAGTGCGACAGGGGGCTATGAAGCTTTCTTT.

In its sample, this clone was seen once. The chain recombines TRBV5-4 with TRBJ2-7; TRBD1 might be the D (5 bases). Trimming removed 4 bases from V and 9 bases from J, with 20 bases in between. Germline V CDR1 and CDR2: SGHNT, YYREEE (reference sequence). This CDR3 contains 14 residues. The CDR3: CASSARLDGRGQYF. DNA for the CDR3: TGTGCCAGCAGCGCCCGCCTTGATGGAAGGGGGCAGTACTTC. The entire variable domain, with the rest obtained from reference TRBV5-4 and TRBJ2-7, is as follows: ETGVTQSPTHLIKTRGQQVTLRCSSQSGHNTVSWYQQALGQGPQFIFQYYREEENGRGNFPPRFSGLQFPNYSSELNVNALELDDSALYLCASSARLDGRGQYFGPGTRLTVT.

The chain couples TRBV5-1 to TRBJ1-3; 7 nucleotides line up with TRBD1. Looked up from germline, CDR1 is SGHRS and CDR2 is YFSETQ. J lost 4 bases, V lost 4 bases, and 5 bases had no gene match. This CDR3 is built from 14 residues. The CDR3 loop reads CASSGGQAGNTIYF. DNA of the CDR3: TGCGCCAGCAGCGGAGGACAGGCGGGAAACACCATATATTTT.

J is TRBJ2-5 and V is TRBV14, with D perhaps matching TRBD1 (6 bases). This CDR3 comprises 14 residues. The germline V gene encodes CDR1 SGHDN and CDR2 FVKESK. Trimming shortened V by 6 bases and J by 1 base, and 12 bases separated the two germline ends. The CDR3 here is CASSLGGFQETQYF. For the CDR3, the DNA is TGTGCCAGCAGTCTAGGGGGATTCCAAGAGACCCAGTACTTC.

V is TRBV9 and J is TRBJ1-1; 7 nucleotides match TRBD1. CDR1 and CDR2 (germline): SGDLS, YYNGEE. CDR3 length equals 16 residues. Trimming cost V 0 bases and J 3 bases; bases outside gene matches: 8. The CDR3 DNA sequence: TGTGCCAGCAGCGTAGGGATAGGGGGCGGAGACACTGAAGCTTTCTTT. Its protein is CASSVGIGGGDTEAFF. Based on the CDR3 plus reference TRBV9 and TRBJ1-1, the full variable domain is DSGVTQTPKHLITATGQRVTLRCSPRSGDLSVYWYQQSLDQGLQFLIQYYNGEERAKGNILERFSAQQFPDLHSELNLSSLELGDSALYFCASSVGIGGGDTEAFFGQGTRLTVV.

To note about this clone: Additional DNA sequences in this sample encode the identical CDR3. This chain joins TRBV19 and TRBJ2-7; 9 bases align to TRBD1. The J segment lost 6 bases and the V segment lost 3 bases, leaving 12 bases of the junction unmatched. The germline CDR1 and CDR2 sequences are LNHDA and SQIVND (reference sequence). The CDR3 consists of 16 residues. CDR3 nucleotides: TGTGCCAGTAGTATGTTTGGGACAGGGACCAGAAGCGAGCAGTACTTC. This encodes CASSMFGTGTRSEQYF.

This clone has a handful of counts. Written as DNA, the CDR3 is TGTGCCAGCAGTTTTTTCAAGCAGGAGGCGGCATACGAGCAGTACTTC. Translation gives CASSFFKQEAAYEQYF. The rearrangement links TRBV6-5 to TRBJ2-7, with TRBD2 as a possible D gene (5 bases). This CDR3 comprises 16 residues. Between the trimmed V and J ends, which lost 4 bases and 4 bases, there was a span of 20 bases. Germline V lookup: CDR1 MNHEY, CDR2 SVGAGI.

The count of this clone is one. The chain uses TRBV5-6 and TRBJ2-3; TRBD2 matches at 7 bases. The CDR3 covers 16 residues. With V trimmed by 0 bases and J by 6 bases, 10 bases remained unmatched. Germline V lookup: CDR1 SGHDT, CDR2 YYEEEE. The CDR3 coding sequence is TGTGCCAGCAGCTTGGTCACTAGCGTATTCTCTGATACGCAGTATTTT. This codes for CASSLVTSVFSDTQYF.

Concerning this clone: Because the CDR3's place on the DNA is in doubt, the DNA is left out and the CDR3 is given as listed by TCRdb. V and J are TRBV2 and TRBJ1-2; TRBD1, the table's D call, lacks a check against the DNA. Germline V CDR1 and CDR2: SNHLY, FYNNEI. Both ends counted, the CDR3 spans 17 residues. Here the CDR3 reads CASSTSPGQGRVRGYTF.

The V and J genes are TRBV5-6 and TRBJ2-2; 13 bases fit TRBD2. This CDR3 region has 17 residues. With 3 bases clipped from V and 0 bases from J, the junction kept 2 bases outside the gene matches. Per the germline V gene, CDR1 is SGHDT and CDR2 is YYEEEE. This CDR3 reads CASSSGTSGANTGELFF. The CDR3 nucleotides read TGTGCCAGCAGCTCCGGGACTAGCGGGGCGAACACCGGGGAGCTGTTTTTT.

The chain carries TRBV7-8 and TRBJ2-1; D possibly corresponds to TRBD2 (5 bases). V lost 1 base and J 15 bases, leaving 13 bases between the germline ends. The CDR3 is made up of 12 amino acids. The germline V gene has CDR1 SGHVS and CDR2 FQNEAQ. CDR3 in DNA: TGTGCCAGCAGCTTAGAGTTGAGGGCGGTGTTCTTC. Translation gives CASSLELRAVFF.

The V call is TRBV7-3, the J call TRBJ2-1, with 11 bases aligning to TRBD2. With V trimmed by 5 bases and J by 0 bases, 6 bases remained unmatched. This CDR3 is 17 amino acids long. Germline CDR1 reads SGHTA; CDR2 reads FQGTGA. The DNA of the CDR3 is TGTGCCAGCAGCCCCTCTAGCGGGAGGAGCTCCTACAATGAGCAGTTCTTC. It specifies CASSPSSGRSSYNEQFF.

This CDR3 reads CASSYLGGETQYF. The CDR3 coding sequence is TGTGCCAGCAGTTACTTGGGGGGGGAGACCCAGTACTTC. The J gene is TRBJ2-5, the V gene TRBV6-5; 7 bases are shared with TRBD2. Trimming took 1 base from V and 5 from J; bases not matched to a gene: 1. Looked up from germline, CDR1 is MNHEY and CDR2 is SVGAGI. The CDR3 covers 13 residues.

The chain recombines TRBV19 with TRBJ2-2, with D perhaps TRBD1 (6 bases). The V gene's germline CDR1 is LNHDA and CDR2 SQIVND (reference sequence). The CDR3 extends over 13 amino acids. V lost 5 bases, J lost 7 bases, and 11 bases lay in between. DNA for the CDR3: TGTGCCAGTAGTGAAGACAGGTTCGGGGAGCTGTTTTTT. This sequence encodes CASSEDRFGELFF.

This sequence joins TRBV28 and TRBJ1-2; 9 bases are shared with TRBD1. V was pared by 6 bases and J by 1 base, with 6 bases of the junction left unmatched. CDR3 size: 15 residues. Germline V gene sequence: CDR1 MDHEN, CDR2 SYDVKM. CDR3 amino acids: CASSLDRGNNYGYTF. The CDR3 bases are TGTGCCAGCAGCCTAGACAGGGGGAATAACTATGGCTACACCTTC.

The V and J genes are TRBV6-1 and TRBJ1-1, with 7 bases lining up with TRBD1. The CDR3 loop spans 13 amino acids. The ends lost 8 bases at V and 2 bases at J; junction bases unmatched: 5. CDR1 and CDR2 from the germline V gene are MNHNS and SASEGT. CDR3 amino acids: CASSPGGNTEAFF. CDR3 sequence (DNA): TGTGCCAGCTCCCCAGGGGGAAACACTGAAGCTTTCTTT.

This clone occurred once. The chain has TRBV5-1 and TRBJ2-7, with 10 bases matching TRBD2. V lost 2 bases and J lost 3; bases outside the gene matches: 2. CDR1 SGHRS and CDR2 YFSETQ come from the germline V gene. The CDR3 runs 14 residues. CDR3 sequence: CASSFGTSDYEQYF. In DNA, the CDR3 is TGCGCCAGCAGCTTCGGGACTAGCGACTACGAGCAGTACTTC. Using reference TRBV5-1 and TRBJ2-7 for the parts outside the CDR3, the full variable domain is KAGVTQTPRYLIKTRGQQVTLSCSPISGHRSVSWYQQTPGQGLQFLFEYFSETQRNKGNFPGRFSGRQFSNSRSEMNVSTLELGDSALYLCASSFGTSDYEQYFGPGTRLTVT.

The chain recombines TRBV28 with TRBJ2-1, with 8 bases aligning to TRBD1. This CDR3 is built from 14 residues. CDR1 and CDR2 (germline): MDHEN, SYDVKM. V was pared by 5 bases and J by 3 bases, with 3 bases of the junction left unmatched. DNA for the CDR3: TGTGCCAGCAGTCTCGACAGGGGCTACAATGAGCAGTTCTTC. Encoded protein: CASSLDRGYNEQFF.

The count of this clone is one. This chain connects TRBV5-5 to TRBJ2-3; D is undetermined. V lost 2 bases and J lost 5, with 9 bases in between. Germline lookup yields CDR1 SGHKS and CDR2 YYEKEE (reference sequence). CDR3 length: 13 amino acids. CDR3 DNA: TGTGCCAGCAGCTTCTTGCGTGGAGATACGCAGTATTTT. This sequence encodes CASSFLRGDTQYF.

The V call is TRBV9, the J call TRBJ2-1; 13 bases fit TRBD2. The CDR3 is 14 residues long. J gave up 2 bases and V 7 bases, and 0 bases lay outside the gene matches. Germline values: CDR1 SGDLS, CDR2 YYNGEE. The CDR3 DNA is TGTGCCAGCGGACTAGCGGGGGCCTACAATGAGCAGTTCTTC. Its protein is CASGLAGAYNEQFF.

This clone appeared a few times. The rearrangement uses TRBV5-1 and TRBJ2-3; 8 bases match TRBD1. CDR3 length: 17 amino acids. Germline lookup yields CDR1 SGHRS and CDR2 YFSETQ. Trimming took 3 bases from V and 1 from J; bases not matched to a gene: 10. The CDR3 sequence: CASSWWGPGQGTDTQYF. CDR3 sequence (DNA): TGCGCCAGCAGCTGGTGGGGTCCGGGACAGGGCACAGATACGCAGTATTTT.

The chain employs TRBV5-4 and TRBJ2-3, with 12 bases matching TRBD2. Germline-derived CDR1 and CDR2 are SGHNT and YYREEE (reference sequence). There are 17 residues in the CDR3. V dropped 4 bases and J dropped 3; count of bases not matched to a gene: 9. The CDR3 nucleotides are TGTGCCAGCAGCGAACGACTAGCGGGAGCTCTTACAGATACGCAGTATTTT. This encodes CASSERLAGALTDTQYF.